The rows below give T cell receptor beta chains drawn from one sample of a study of cytomegalovirus exposure and HLA in healthy donors. Measured with immunoSEQ multiplex PCR; TCRdb has only the in-frame clones, and not every one. This table holds about 100,000 clones, about 76% found once. Sequenced: PBMCs. The receptors were gathered from a middle-aged man in good health and CMV-seropositive. Each CDR3 is given with its conserved first and last residue. D genes are given only for firm matches. For some rows the clone size is stated as once, few or many, or as a class when expanded; others skip it.

CDR3 DNA	CDR3 protein	clone size	CDR3 length	V gene	D gene	J gene
TGCGCCAGCAGCTTGTCATTAGCGTCGGATACGCAGTATTTT	CASSLSLASDTQYF	-	14	TRBV5-1	-	TRBJ2-3
TGTGCCAGCAGCATCACACTAGGGGGTACGCAGTATTTT	CASSITLGGTQYF	-	13	TRBV7-2	-	TRBJ2-3
TGTGCCAGCAGCTTACGGATTGGAGCGGGAGGGGCCTACGAGCAGTACTTC	CASSLRIGAGGAYEQYF	-	17	TRBV7-2	TRBD2	TRBJ2-7
TGCGCCAGCAGCCCGCCGGGACAGGGGGAAAAACTGTTTTTT	CASSPPGQGEKLFF	-	14	TRBV5-1	TRBD1	TRBJ1-4
TGTGCCAGCAGCGGGACAGGGCTCAATCAGCCCCAGCATTTT	CASSGTGLNQPQHF	-	14	TRBV6-6	TRBD1	TRBJ1-5
TGTGCCAGCAGTATTCTAGGAAGAGCCACCGGGGAGCTGTTTTTT	CASSILGRATGELFF	few	15	TRBV28	-	TRBJ2-2
TGTGCCATCAGTGAGTCGTGGGGGGGGCCTTGGACGGAGACCCAGTACTTC	CAISESWGGPWTETQYF	once	17	TRBV10-3	-	TRBJ2-5
TGTGCCAGCAGCCCGGGGACAGGGGGTAGCTATGGCTACACCTTC	CASSPGTGGSYGYTF	-	15	TRBV7-9	TRBD1	TRBJ1-2
TGTGCCAGCAGTTTTAGAACAGCCCTCCCCCAGCATTTT	CASSFRTALPQHF	-	13	TRBV27	-	TRBJ1-5
TGCGCCAACTGGGGACAGTACTCTGGAAACACCATATATTTT	CANWGQYSGNTIYF	-	14	TRBV10-1	TRBD1	TRBJ1-3
TGTGCCAGCAGCGTAGGGGGCGATCAGCCCCAGCATTTT	CASSVGGDQPQHF	-	13	TRBV2	TRBD1	TRBJ1-5
TGCGCCAGCAGCTTGGAGGAGGGTGGAAACACCATATATTTT	CASSLEEGGNTIYF	-	14	TRBV5-1	-	TRBJ1-3
TGTGCCAGCAGTTTACCCGACAGGGGGCGAATAGGGCAGTTCTTC	CASSLPDRGRIGQFF	-	15	TRBV28	TRBD1	TRBJ2-1
TGTGCCAGCAGCTCCCGACAGGTCCCCACCGGGGAGCTGTTTTTT	CASSSRQVPTGELFF	-	15	TRBV13	-	TRBJ2-2
TGTGCCATCAGCGAGCAGGGGGCCGGCTATGGCTACACCTTC	CAISEQGAGYGYTF	-	14	TRBV10-3	TRBD1	TRBJ1-2
TGTGCCAGCAGTGATCCCCGAGACAGGGAGAAACTGTTTTTT	CASSDPRDREKLFF	-	14	TRBV2	TRBD1	TRBJ1-4
TGTGCCAGTACCGAGGGGACAGGGGGCTGGCAGCCCCAGCATTTT	CASTEGTGGWQPQHF	-	15	TRBV19	TRBD1	TRBJ1-5